The 7 T cell receptor beta chains listed next were all sequenced from one sample in a study of blood T cells in healthy people across ages. Using a J-beta primer mix together with a sample-barcoded 5' primer, a second PCR was run for roughly 6 to 12 cycles. TCRdb independently ran MiXCR on the 5' RACE reads; one entry per CDR3 protein. In the table there are around 1,000,000 distinct CDR3 sequences, 20% to 25% of which are singletons. This sample also appeared in a second study, on T cells of mothers and their children.

Sequenced material: blood. Receptors were obtained from a girl aged 2 to 9 in good health.

V gene TRBV6-1 combines with J gene TRBJ2-7, with 8 bases lining up with TRBD2. CDR3 length: 15 residues. Looked up from germline, CDR1 is MNHNS and CDR2 is SASEGT. The ends lost 4 bases at V and 1 base at J; junction bases unmatched: 6. CDR3 nucleotide sequence: TGTGCCAGCAGTGGAGAACGGGGGGGGTCCTACGAGCAGTACTTC. Protein: CASSGERGGSYEQYF.

The chain has TRBV4-2 and TRBJ2-7; tentatively, D is TRBD2 (6 bases). Per germline, CDR1 LGHNA and CDR2 YNFKEQ. With 4 bases removed from V and 0 bases from J, the gap between germline ends came to 13 bases. CDR3 length: 15 amino acids. CDR3 protein: CASSPQASDSYEQYF. For the CDR3, the DNA is TGTGCCAGCAGCCCTCAAGCTAGCGACTCCTACGAGCAGTACTTC.

This chain joins TRBV6-5 and TRBJ2-3; 11 bases are shared with TRBD2. Trimming cost V 2 bases and J 6 bases; bases outside gene matches: 10. The CDR3 runs 17 residues. Germline assignment: CDR1 MNHEY and CDR2 SVGAGI. For the CDR3, the DNA is TGTGCCAGCAGTTACGGGGGTAGCGGGAGGGCCGGGGATACGCAGTATTTT. Its protein is CASSYGGSGRAGDTQYF.

This clonotype was observed a handful of times. The gene calls are TRBV7-2 and TRBJ2-4; D may be TRBD1 (5 bases). The CDR3 is 14 amino acids. The germline V gene encodes CDR1 SGHTA and CDR2 FQGNSA. Trimming removed 4 bases from V and 0 bases from J, with 7 bases in between. CDR3 in amino acids: CASSSGIAKNIQYF. The DNA for the CDR3 is TGTGCCAGCAGCTCAGGGATAGCCAAAAACATTCAGTACTTC.

This chain connects TRBV6-6 to TRBJ2-4; TRBD1 agrees at 8 bases. Germline V CDR1 and CDR2: MNHNY, SVGAGI (reference sequence). Trimming at V came to 1 base and at J to 3 bases, leaving 2 bases not matched to a gene. CDR3 length: 15 amino acids. The CDR3 nucleotides read TGTGCCAGCAGTTACTACAGGGGGGACAAAAACATTCAGTACTTC. Translated, it gives CASSYYRGDKNIQYF.

This clonotype has just a few counts. The J gene is TRBJ2-5, the V gene TRBV29-1; the D gene is possibly TRBD2 (6 bases). V lost 8 bases and J 2 bases, leaving 9 bases between the germline ends. The CDR3 consists of 11 residues. Germline loops: CDR1 SQVTM, CDR2 ANQGSEA. In DNA form, the CDR3 reads TGCAGCTCGGGACTTCAAGAGACCCAGTACTTC. This gives the protein CSSGLQETQYF.

The V and J genes are TRBV29-1 and TRBJ2-1, with D unclear. The length of the CDR3 is 13 residues. Trimming shortened V by 5 bases and J by 0 bases, and 8 bases separated the two germline ends. The germline V gene has CDR1 SQVTM and CDR2 ANQGSEA. The DNA for the CDR3 is TGCAGCGTTTCCCCCAGCTCCTACAATGAGCAGTTCTTC. This sequence encodes CSVSPSSYNEQFF.